Shown below are 11 T cell receptor beta chains from a single sample sequenced in a study of Ad26.COV2.S vaccination and SARS-CoV-2 variants. Noted treatment: roughly 18 received Ad26.COV2.S at low or high dose, single or two shots; 5 received placebo; per-sample allocation not given. Sampling was done on day 63 after the first vaccine or placebo injection. Only in-frame clones appear in the TCRdb table, and some are missing; sequencing was by immunoSEQ multiplex PCR. The table records about 480,000 clones, 70% to 90% of them present only once. The source material was peripheral blood, sampled in a trial of Ad26.COV2.S vaccine versus placebo. These receptor sequences come from a person between 18 and 59 years old who received the Ad26.COV2.S COVID-19 vaccine or a placebo.

This clone was seen a few times. The gene calls are TRBV13 and TRBJ2-2, with D uncertain. This CDR3 region has 14 residues. The V gene's germline CDR1 is PRHDT and CDR2 FYEKMQ (reference sequence). Trimming removed 2 bases at V and 2 bases at J, with 6 bases between. The CDR3 DNA follows: TGTGCCAGCAGCTTAAGATCAAACACCGGGGAGCTGTTTTTT. Translated, it gives CASSLRSNTGELFF.

The chain's CDR3 is CASSPPGRTSGETGELFF. DNA for the CDR3: TGTGCCAGCTCACCGCCAGGGCGGACTAGCGGAGAAACCGGGGAGCTGTTTTTT. V and J are TRBV18 and TRBJ2-2; 10 bases agree with TRBD2. Germline-derived CDR1 and CDR2 are KGHSH and LQKENI. With 3 bases clipped from V and 5 bases from J, the junction kept 12 bases outside the gene matches. There are 18 residues in the CDR3.

The genes are TRBV5-1 and TRBJ2-7; D unresolved. CDR3 size: 13 residues. With 4 bases removed from V and 3 bases from J, the gap between germline ends came to 11 bases. CDR1 and CDR2 from the germline V gene are SGHRS and YFSETQ. Here the CDR3 DNA reads TGCGCCAGCAGCCGGGCCACGGGCTACGAGCAGTACTTC. Translating gives CASSRATGYEQYF. Together with reference TRBV5-1 and TRBJ2-7, the CDR3 gives the full variable domain: KAGVTQTPRYLIKTRGQQVTLSCSPISGHRSVSWYQQTPGQGLQFLFEYFSETQRNKGNFPGRFSGRQFSNSRSEMNVSTLELGDSALYLCASSRATGYEQYFGPGTRLTVT.

The V call is TRBV21-1, the J call TRBJ2-3. TRBV21-1 is a pseudogene. The CDR3 loop spans 15 amino acids. The CDR3 protein is CASTSKLGYTDTQYF. CDR3 nucleotides: TGTGCCAGCACCTCAAAGCTGGGGTACACAGATACGCAGTATTTT.

The DNA of the CDR3 is TGTGCCAGCAGTTCGGACAAAAACACCGGGGAGCTGTTTTTT. Protein sequence: CASSSDKNTGELFF. The rearrangement joins TRBV6-2 or TRBV6-3 to TRBJ2-2; the D gene is possibly TRBD1 (5 bases). The CDR3 runs 14 residues. Per germline, CDR1 MNHEY and CDR2 SVGEGT. The germline V and J ends were trimmed by 4 bases and 2 bases, with 8 bases remaining between them.

This chain uses TRBV30 with TRBJ2-7; TRBD1 agrees at 7 bases. With 3 bases clipped from V and 2 bases from J, the junction kept 7 bases outside the gene matches. This CDR3 comprises 14 residues. CDR1 is GTSNPN, CDR2 SVGIG, per germline (reference sequence). CDR3 loop: CAWSRDRYPYEQYF. For the CDR3, the DNA is TGTGCCTGGAGCCGGGACAGATATCCCTACGAGCAGTACTTC.

This chain connects TRBV6-2 or TRBV6-3 to TRBJ2-1, with D perhaps assigned TRBD1 or TRBD2 (5 bases each). There are 12 residues in the CDR3. Looked up from germline, CDR1 is MNHEY and CDR2 is SVGEGT. V was trimmed by 2 bases and J by 14 bases, leaving 13 bases between them. CDR3 residues: CASSYGAGLEFF. The DNA for the CDR3 is TGTGCCAGCAGTTACGGGGCAGGACTGGAGTTCTTC.

This clone was counted a single time. This chain links TRBV5-4 with TRBJ1-2; 8 nucleotides align to TRBD1. V lost 2 bases and J lost 3; bases outside the gene matches: 3. Germline assignment: CDR1 SGHNT and CDR2 YYREEE (reference sequence). The length of the CDR3 is 14 residues. CDR3 loop: CASSFEDRDYGYTF. The CDR3 DNA is TGTGCCAGCAGCTTTGAGGACAGGGACTATGGCTACACCTTC.

The chain is built from TRBV6-5 and TRBJ2-7, with 10 nucleotides matching TRBD2. After removal of 7 bases from V and 4 bases from J, the junction contained 10 bases not matched to a gene. The CDR3 is 15 residues long. Looked up from germline, CDR1 is MNHEY and CDR2 is SVGAGI. DNA of the CDR3: TGTGCCAGCACCGTCGGTCTAGCGGGAGTATACGAGCAGTACTTC. This sequence encodes CASTVGLAGVYEQYF.

The chain combines TRBV6-1 with TRBJ1-3, with D possibly matching TRBD1 (5 bases). The CDR3 is 15 amino acids. V shed 0 bases and J shed 7 bases, with 13 bases lying between them. Germline V gene sequence: CDR1 MNHNS, CDR2 SASEGT. The CDR3 nucleotides are TGTGCCAGCAGTGAAGCGATTTGGGGGGAGAACACCATATATTTT. Translation: CASSEAIWGENTIYF.

V and J are TRBV11-3 and TRBJ2-1; the D is unclear. Germline CDR1 reads SGHNT; CDR2 reads YENEEA. This CDR3 spans 17 amino acids. V lost 0 bases to trimming and J lost 6 bases, with 18 bases between them. In DNA form, the CDR3 reads TGTGCCAGCAGCTTAGATTCCGGCGGCCCAATCCCCAATGAGCAGTTCTTC. Its translation is CASSLDSGGPIPNEQFF. Full variable domain (outside the CDR3, taken from reference TRBV11-3 and TRBJ2-1): EAGVVQSPRYKIIEKKQPVAFWCNPISGHNTLYWYLQNLGQGPELLIRYENEEAVDDSQLPKDRFSAERLKGVDSTLKIQPAELGDSAVYLCASSLDSGGPIPNEQFFGPGTRLTVL.